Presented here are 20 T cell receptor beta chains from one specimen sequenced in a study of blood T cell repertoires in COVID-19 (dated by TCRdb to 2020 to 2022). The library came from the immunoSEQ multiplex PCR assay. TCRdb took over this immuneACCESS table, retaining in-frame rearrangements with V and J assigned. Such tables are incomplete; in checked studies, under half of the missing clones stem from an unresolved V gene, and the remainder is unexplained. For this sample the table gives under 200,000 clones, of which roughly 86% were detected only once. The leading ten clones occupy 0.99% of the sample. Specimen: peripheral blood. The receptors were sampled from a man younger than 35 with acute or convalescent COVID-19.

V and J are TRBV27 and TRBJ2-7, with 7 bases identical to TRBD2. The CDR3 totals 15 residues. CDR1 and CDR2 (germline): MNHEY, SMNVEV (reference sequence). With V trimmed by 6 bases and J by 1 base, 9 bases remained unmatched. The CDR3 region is CASRSNGGGSYEQYF. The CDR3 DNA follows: TGTGCCAGCAGATCAAACGGGGGAGGGTCCTACGAGCAGTACTTC.

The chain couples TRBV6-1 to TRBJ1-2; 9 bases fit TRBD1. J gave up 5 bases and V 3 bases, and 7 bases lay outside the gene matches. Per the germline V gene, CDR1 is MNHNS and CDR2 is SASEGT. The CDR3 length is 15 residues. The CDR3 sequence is CASSEGQGGGYGYTF. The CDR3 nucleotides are TGTGCCAGCAGTGAGGGACAGGGCGGGGGGTATGGCTACACCTTC.

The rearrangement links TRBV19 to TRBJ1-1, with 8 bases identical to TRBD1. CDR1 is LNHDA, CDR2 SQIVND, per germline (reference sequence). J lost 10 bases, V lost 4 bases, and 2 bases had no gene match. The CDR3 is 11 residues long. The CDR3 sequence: CASSSRGLAFF. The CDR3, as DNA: TGTGCCAGTAGTAGCAGGGGGCTAGCTTTCTTT. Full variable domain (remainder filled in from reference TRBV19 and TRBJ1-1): DGGITQSPKYLFRKEGQNVTLSCEQNLNHDAMYWYRQDPGQGLRLIYYSQIVNDFQKGDIAEGYSVSREKKESFPLTVTSAQKNPTAFYLCASSSRGLAFFGQGTRLTVV.

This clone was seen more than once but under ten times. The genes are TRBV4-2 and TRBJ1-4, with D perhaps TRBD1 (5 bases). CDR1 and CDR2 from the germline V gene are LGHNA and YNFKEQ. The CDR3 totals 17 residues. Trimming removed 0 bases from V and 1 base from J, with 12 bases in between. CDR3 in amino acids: CASSQDNSGGTNEKLFF. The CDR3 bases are TGTGCCAGCAGCCAAGATAATTCGGGGGGAACTAATGAAAAACTGTTTTTT.

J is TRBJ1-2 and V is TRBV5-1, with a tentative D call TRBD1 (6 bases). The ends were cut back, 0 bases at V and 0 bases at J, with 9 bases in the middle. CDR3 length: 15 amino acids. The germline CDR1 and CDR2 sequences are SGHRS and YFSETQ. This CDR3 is CASSLGTGSNYGYTF. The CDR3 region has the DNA TGCGCCAGCAGCTTGGGAACAGGGTCTAACTATGGCTACACCTTC.

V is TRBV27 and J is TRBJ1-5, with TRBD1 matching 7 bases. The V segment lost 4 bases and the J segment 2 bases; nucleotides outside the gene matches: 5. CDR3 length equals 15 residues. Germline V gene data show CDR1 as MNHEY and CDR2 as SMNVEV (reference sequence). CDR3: CASSSGQLGNQPQHF. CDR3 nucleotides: TGTGCCAGCAGTTCGGGACAGCTTGGCAATCAGCCCCAGCATTTT.

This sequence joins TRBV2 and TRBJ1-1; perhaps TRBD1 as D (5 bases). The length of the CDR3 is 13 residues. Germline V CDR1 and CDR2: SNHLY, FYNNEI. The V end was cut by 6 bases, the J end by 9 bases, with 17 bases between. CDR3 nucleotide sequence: TGTGCCAGCAGCCTGAGCCAGGGCCTCCAAGCTTTCTTT. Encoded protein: CASSLSQGLQAFF.

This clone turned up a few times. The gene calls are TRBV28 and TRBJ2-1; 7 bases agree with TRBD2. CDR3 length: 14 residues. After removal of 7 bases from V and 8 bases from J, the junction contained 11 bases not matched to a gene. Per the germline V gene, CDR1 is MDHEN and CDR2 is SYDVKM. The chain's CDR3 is CASKLAPALDEQFF. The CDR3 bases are TGTGCCAGCAAACTAGCGCCGGCGTTGGATGAGCAGTTCTTC.

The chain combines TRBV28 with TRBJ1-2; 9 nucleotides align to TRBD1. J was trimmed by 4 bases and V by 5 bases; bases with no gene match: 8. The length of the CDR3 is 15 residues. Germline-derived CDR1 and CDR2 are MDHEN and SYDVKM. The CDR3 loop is CASSLQGARVYGYTF. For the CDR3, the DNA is TGTGCCAGCAGTCTACAGGGGGCGCGGGTCTATGGCTACACCTTC.

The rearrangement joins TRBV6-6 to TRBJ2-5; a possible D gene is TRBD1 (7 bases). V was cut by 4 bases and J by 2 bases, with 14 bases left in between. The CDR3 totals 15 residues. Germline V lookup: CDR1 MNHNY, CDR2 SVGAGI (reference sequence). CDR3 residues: CASSSGGGQQETQYF. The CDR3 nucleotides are TGTGCCAGCAGTTCAGGAGGGGGACAGCAAGAGACCCAGTACTTC.

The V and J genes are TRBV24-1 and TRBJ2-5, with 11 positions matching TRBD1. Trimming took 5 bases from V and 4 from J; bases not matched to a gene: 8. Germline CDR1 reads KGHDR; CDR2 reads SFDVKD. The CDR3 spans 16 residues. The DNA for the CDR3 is TGTGCCACCAGTGCCACCGGGACAGGGGGGCCAGAGACCCAGTACTTC. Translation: CATSATGTGGPETQYF.

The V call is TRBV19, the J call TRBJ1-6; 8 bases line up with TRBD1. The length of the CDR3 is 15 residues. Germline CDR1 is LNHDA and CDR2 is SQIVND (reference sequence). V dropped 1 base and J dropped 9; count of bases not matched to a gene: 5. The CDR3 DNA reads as TGTGCCAGTAGTATAGGGGACAGGAAGGTTTCACCCCTCCACTTT. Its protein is CASSIGDRKVSPLHF.

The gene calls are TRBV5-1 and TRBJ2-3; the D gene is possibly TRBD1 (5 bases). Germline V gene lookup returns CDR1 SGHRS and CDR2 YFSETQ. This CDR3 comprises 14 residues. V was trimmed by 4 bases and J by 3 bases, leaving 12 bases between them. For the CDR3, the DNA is TGCGCCAGCAGCCTGGGGCAGAATACAGATACGCAGTATTTT. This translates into CASSLGQNTDTQYF. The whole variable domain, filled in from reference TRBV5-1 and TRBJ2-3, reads KAGVTQTPRYLIKTRGQQVTLSCSPISGHRSVSWYQQTPGQGLQFLFEYFSETQRNKGNFPGRFSGRQFSNSRSEMNVSTLELGDSALYLCASSLGQNTDTQYFGPGTRLTVL.

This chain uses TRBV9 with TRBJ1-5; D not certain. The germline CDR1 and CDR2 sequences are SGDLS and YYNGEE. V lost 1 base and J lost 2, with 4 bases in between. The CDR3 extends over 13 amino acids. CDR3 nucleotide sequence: TGTGCCAGCAGCGTACAGGGCAATCAGCCCCAGCATTTT. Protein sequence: CASSVQGNQPQHF. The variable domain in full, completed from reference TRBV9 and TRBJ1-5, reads DSGVTQTPKHLITATGQRVTLRCSPRSGDLSVYWYQQSLDQGLQFLIQYYNGEERAKGNILERFSAQQFPDLHSELNLSSLELGDSALYFCASSVQGNQPQHFGDGTRLSIL.

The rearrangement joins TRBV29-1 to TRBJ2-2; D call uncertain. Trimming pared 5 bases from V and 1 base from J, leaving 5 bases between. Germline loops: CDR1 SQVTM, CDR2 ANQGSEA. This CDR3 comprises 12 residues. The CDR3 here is CSVRWNTGELFF. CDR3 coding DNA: TGCAGCGTTCGTTGGAACACCGGGGAGCTGTTTTTT.

In DNA, the CDR3 is TGTGCCAGCTCACCACCGACGGGGGGGGGCTACAATGAGCAGTTCTTC. Encoded protein: CASSPPTGGGYNEQFF. The chain links TRBV18 to TRBJ2-1; 8 nucleotides match TRBD2. V lost 0 bases, J lost 3 bases, and 4 bases stayed unmatched. CDR1 and CDR2 (germline): KGHSH, LQKENI. This CDR3 contains 16 residues.

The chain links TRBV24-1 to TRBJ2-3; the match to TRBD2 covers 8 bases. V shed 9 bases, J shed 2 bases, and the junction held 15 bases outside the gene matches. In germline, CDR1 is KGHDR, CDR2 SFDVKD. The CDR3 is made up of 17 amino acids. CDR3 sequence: CATGGRGADIFTDTQYF. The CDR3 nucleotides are TGTGCCACCGGGGGGCGGGGGGCCGACATATTCACAGATACGCAGTATTTT.

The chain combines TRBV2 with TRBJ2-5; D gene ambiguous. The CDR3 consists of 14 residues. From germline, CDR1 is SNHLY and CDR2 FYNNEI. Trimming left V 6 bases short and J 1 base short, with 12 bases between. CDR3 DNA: TGTGCCAGCAGGCTATCAACCCCCCAAGAGACCCAGTACTTC. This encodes CASRLSTPQETQYF.

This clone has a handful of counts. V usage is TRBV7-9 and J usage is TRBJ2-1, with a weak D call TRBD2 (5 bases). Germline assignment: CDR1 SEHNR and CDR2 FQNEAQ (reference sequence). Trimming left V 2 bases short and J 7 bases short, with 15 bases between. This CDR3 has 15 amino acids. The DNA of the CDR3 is TGTGCCAGCAGCTTAAGAGGGCAGGCGAAAAATGAGCAGTTCTTC. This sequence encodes CASSLRGQAKNEQFF.

CDR3 residues: CASSTDRTYMNTEAFF. The CDR3 DNA sequence: TGTGCCAGTAGTACCGACAGGACCTACATGAACACTGAAGCTTTCTTT. The chain carries TRBV19 and TRBJ1-1; perhaps TRBD1 as D (6 bases). Per germline, CDR1 LNHDA and CDR2 SQIVND (reference sequence). V was clipped by 4 bases and J by 0 bases, with 15 bases between them. The CDR3 is 16 residues long.